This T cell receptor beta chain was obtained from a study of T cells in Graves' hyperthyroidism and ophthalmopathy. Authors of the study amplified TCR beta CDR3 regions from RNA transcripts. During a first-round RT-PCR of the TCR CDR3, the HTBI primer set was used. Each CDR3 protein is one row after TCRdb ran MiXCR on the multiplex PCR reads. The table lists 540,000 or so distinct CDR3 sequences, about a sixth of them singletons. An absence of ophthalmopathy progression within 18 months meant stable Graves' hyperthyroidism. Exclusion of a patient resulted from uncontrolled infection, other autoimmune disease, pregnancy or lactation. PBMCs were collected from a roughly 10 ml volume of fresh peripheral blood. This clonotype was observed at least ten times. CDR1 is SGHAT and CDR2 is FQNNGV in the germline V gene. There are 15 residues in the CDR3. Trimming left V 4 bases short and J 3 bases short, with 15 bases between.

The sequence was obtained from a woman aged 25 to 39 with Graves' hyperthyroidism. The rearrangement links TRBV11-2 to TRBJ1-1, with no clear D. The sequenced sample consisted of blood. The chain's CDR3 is CASSSRGPDDTEAFF. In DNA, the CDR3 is TGTGCCAGCAGCTCCCGCGGCCCCGATGACACTGAAGCTTTCTTT.